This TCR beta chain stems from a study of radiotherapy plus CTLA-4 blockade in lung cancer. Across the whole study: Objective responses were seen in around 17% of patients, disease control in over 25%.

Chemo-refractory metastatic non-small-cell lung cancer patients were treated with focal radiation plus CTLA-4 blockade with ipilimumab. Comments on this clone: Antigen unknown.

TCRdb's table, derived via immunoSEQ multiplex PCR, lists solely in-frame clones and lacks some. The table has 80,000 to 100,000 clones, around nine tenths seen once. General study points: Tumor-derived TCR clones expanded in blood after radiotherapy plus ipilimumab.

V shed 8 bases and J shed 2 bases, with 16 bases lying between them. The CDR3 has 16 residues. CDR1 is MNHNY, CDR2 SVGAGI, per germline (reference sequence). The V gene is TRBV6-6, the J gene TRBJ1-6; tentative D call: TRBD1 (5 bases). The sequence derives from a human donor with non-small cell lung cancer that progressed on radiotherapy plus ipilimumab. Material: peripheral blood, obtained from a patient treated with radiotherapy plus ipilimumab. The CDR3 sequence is CASVRDGAAYNSPLHF. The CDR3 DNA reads TGTGCCAGCGTGCGAGACGGGGCGGCCTATAATTCACCCCTCCACTTT.